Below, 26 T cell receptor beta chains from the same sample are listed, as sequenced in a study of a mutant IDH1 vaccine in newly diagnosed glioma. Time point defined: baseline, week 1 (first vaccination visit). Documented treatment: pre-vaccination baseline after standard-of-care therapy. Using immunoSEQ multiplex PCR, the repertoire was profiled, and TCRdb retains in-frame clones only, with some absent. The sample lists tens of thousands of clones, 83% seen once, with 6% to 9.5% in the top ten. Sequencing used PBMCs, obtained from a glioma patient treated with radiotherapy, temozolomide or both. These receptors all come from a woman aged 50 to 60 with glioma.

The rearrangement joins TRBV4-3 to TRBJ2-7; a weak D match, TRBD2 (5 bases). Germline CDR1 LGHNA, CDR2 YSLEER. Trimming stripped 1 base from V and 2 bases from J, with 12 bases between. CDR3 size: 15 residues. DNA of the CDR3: TGCGCCAGCAGCCAAGCAAACGGAGGAACCTACGAGCAGTACTTC. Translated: CASSQANGGTYEQYF.

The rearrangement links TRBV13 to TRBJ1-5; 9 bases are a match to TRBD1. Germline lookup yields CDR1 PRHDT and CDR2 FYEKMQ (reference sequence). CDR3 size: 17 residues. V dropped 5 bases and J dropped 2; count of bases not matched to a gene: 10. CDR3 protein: CASSGGTGSDGNQPQHF. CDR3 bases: TGTGCCAGCAGCGGAGGGACAGGGTCGGACGGCAATCAGCCCCAGCATTTT.

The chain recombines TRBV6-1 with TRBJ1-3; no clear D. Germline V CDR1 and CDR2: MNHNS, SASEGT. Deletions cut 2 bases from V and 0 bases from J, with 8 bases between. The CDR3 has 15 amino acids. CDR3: CASSEIHFSGNTIYF. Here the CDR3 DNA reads TGTGCCAGCAGTGAAATACATTTCTCTGGAAACACCATATATTTT.

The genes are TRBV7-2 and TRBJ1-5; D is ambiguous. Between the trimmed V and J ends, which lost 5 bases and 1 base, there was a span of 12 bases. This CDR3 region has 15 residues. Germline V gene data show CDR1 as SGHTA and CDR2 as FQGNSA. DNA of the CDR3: TGTGCCAGCAGCCGGGGTCTTGGGAGCAATCAGCCCCAGCATTTT. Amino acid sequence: CASSRGLGSNQPQHF. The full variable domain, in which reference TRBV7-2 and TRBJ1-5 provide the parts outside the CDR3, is GAGVSQSPSNKVTEKGKDVELRCDPISGHTALYWYRQSLGQGLEFLIYFQGNSAPDKSGLPSDRFSAERTGGSVSTLTIQRTQQEDSAVYLCASSRGLGSNQPQHFGDGTRLSIL.

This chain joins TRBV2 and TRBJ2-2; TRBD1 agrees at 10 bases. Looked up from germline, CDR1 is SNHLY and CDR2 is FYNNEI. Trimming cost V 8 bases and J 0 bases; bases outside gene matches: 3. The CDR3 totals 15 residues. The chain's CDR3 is CASVGQGANTGELFF. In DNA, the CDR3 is TGTGCCAGCGTTGGACAGGGGGCGAACACCGGGGAGCTGTTTTTT. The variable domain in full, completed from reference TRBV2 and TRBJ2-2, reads EPEVTQTPSHQVTQMGQEVILRCVPISNHLYFYWYRQILGQKVEFLVSFYNNEISEKSEIFDDQFSVERPDGSNFTLKIRSTKLEDSAMYFCASVGQGANTGELFFGEGSRLTVL.

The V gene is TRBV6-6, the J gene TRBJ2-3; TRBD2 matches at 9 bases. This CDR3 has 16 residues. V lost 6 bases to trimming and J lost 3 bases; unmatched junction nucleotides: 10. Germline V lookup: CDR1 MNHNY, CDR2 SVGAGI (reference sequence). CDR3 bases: TGTGCCAGCAGCACCCCAGGACTAGCGCTAACAGATACGCAGTATTTT. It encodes CASSTPGLALTDTQYF.

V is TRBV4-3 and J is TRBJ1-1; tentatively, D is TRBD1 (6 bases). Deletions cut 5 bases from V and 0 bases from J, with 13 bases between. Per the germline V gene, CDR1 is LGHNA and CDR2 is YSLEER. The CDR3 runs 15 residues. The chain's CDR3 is CASSAQGQLNTEAFF. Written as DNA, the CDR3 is TGCGCCAGCAGCGCTCAGGGGCAATTGAACACTGAAGCTTTCTTT.

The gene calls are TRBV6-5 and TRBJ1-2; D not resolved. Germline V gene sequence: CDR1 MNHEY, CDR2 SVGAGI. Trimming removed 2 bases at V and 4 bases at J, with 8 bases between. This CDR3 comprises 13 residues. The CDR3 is CASSYGGSYGYTF. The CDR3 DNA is TGTGCCAGCAGTTACGGAGGGTCCTATGGCTACACCTTC.

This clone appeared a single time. This CDR3 reads CASTPLGQGPYEQYF. As DNA, the CDR3 is TGTGCCAGCACCCCGCTGGGTCAAGGTCCTTACGAGCAGTACTTC. This chain connects TRBV27 to TRBJ2-7; unclear D gene. In germline, CDR1 is MNHEY, CDR2 SMNVEV (reference sequence). The CDR3 runs to 15 residues. The V end lost 7 bases, the J end lost 4 bases, and 20 bases lay between the germline ends.

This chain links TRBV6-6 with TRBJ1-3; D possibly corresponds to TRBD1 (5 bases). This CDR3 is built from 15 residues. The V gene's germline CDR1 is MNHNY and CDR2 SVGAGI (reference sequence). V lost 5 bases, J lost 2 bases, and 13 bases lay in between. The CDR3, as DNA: TGTGCCAGCAGTCCGACAGAACCCACTGGAAACACCATATATTTT. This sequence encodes CASSPTEPTGNTIYF.

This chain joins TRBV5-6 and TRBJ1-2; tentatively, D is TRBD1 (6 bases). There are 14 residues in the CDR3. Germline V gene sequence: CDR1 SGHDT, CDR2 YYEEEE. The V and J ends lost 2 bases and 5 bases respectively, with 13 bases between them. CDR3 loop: CASSLSGQPYGYTF. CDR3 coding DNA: TGTGCCAGCAGCTTATCTGGACAGCCTTATGGCTACACCTTC.

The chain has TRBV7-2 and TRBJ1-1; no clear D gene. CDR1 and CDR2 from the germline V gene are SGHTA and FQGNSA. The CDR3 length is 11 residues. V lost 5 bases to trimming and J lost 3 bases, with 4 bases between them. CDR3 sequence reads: CASSLYTEAFF. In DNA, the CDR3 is TGTGCCAGCAGCCTATACACTGAAGCTTTCTTT. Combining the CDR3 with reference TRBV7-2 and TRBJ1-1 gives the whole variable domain GAGVSQSPSNKVTEKGKDVELRCDPISGHTALYWYRQSLGQGLEFLIYFQGNSAPDKSGLPSDRFSAERTGGSVSTLTIQRTQQEDSAVYLCASSLYTEAFFGQGTRLTVV.

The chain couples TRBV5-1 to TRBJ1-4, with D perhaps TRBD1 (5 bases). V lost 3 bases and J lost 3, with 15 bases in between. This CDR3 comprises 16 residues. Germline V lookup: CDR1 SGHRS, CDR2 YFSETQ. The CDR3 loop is CASSSEAGRPNEKLFF. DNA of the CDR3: TGCGCCAGCAGCTCCGAAGCGGGACGGCCTAATGAAAAACTGTTTTTT.

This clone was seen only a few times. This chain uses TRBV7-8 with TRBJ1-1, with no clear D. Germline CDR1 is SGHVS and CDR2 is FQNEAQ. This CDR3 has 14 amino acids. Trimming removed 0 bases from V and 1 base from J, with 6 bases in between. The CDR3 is CASSLAGGNTEAFF. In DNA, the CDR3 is TGTGCCAGCAGCTTAGCTGGCGGGAACACTGAAGCTTTCTTT.

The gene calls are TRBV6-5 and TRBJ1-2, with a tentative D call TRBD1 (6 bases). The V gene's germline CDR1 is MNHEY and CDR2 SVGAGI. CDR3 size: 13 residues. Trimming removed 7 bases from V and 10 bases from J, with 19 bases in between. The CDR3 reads CASTADRSGTYTF. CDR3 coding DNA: TGTGCCAGCACCGCTGACAGGAGTGGTACCTACACCTTC.

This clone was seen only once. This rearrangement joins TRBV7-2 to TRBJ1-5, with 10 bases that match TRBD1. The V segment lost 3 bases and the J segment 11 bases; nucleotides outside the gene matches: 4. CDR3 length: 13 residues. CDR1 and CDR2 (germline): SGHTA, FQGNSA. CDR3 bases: TGTGCCAGCAGCTTGACAGGGGGCGAGGCCCAGCATTTT. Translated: CASSLTGGEAQHF.

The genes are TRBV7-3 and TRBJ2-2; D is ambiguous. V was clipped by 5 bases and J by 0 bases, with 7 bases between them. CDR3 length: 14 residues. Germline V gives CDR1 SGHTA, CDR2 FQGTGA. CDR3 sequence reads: CASSPKANTGELFF. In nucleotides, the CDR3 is TGTGCCAGCAGCCCCAAGGCGAACACCGGGGAGCTGTTTTTT.

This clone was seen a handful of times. CDR3 sequence reads: CASSFVTDTEAFF. CDR3 nucleotides: TGCGCCAGCAGCTTCGTAACGGACACTGAAGCTTTCTTT. The genes are TRBV5-1 and TRBJ1-1; no reliable D call. The germline V gene encodes CDR1 SGHRS and CDR2 YFSETQ. The V end lost 2 bases, the J end lost 3 bases, and 8 bases lay between the germline ends. This CDR3 is built from 13 residues.

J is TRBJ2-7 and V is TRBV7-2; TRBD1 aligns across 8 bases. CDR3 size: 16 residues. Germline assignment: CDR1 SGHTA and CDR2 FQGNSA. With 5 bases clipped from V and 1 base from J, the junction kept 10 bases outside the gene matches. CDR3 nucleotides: TGTGCCAGCAGCCCCAGAGTTGGACAGGGATCCTACGAGCAGTACTTC. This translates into CASSPRVGQGSYEQYF.

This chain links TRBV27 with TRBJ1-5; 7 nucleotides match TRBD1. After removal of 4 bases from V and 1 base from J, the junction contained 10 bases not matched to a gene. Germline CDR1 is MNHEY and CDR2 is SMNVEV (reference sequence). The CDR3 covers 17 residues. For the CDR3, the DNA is TGTGCCAGCAGTTCCAGACAGGGCGGCGTGAGCAATCAGCCCCAGCATTTT. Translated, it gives CASSSRQGGVSNQPQHF.

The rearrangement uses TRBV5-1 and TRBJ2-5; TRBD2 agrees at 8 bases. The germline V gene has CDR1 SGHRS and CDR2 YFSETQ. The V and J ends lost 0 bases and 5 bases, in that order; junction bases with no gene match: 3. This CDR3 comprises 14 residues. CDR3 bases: TGCGCCAGCAGCTTGGCGGGGGGGCCGGAGACCCAGTACTTC. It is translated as CASSLAGGPETQYF.

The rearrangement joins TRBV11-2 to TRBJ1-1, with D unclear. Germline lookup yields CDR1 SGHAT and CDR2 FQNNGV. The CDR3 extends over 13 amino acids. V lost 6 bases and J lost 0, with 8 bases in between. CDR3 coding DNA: TGTGCCAGCAGTTCAACTGTGAACACTGAAGCTTTCTTT. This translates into CASSSTVNTEAFF.

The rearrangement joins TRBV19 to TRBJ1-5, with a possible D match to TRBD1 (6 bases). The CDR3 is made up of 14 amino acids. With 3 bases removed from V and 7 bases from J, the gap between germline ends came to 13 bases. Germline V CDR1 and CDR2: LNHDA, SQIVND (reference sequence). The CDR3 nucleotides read TGTGCCAGTAGTATTAACAGGGCCGGGCAGCCCCAGCATTTT. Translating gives CASSINRAGQPQHF.

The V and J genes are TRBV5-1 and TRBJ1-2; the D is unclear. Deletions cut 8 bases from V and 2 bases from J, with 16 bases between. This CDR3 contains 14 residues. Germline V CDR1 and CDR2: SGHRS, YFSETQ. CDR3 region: CASSPFWVNYGYTF. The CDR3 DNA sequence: TGCGCCAGTAGCCCGTTCTGGGTGAACTATGGCTACACCTTC.

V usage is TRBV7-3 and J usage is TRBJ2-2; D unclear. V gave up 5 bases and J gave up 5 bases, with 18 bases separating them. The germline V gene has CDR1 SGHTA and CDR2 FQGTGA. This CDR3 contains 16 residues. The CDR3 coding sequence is TGTGCCAGCAGCCTTTCCGCCAGATCTGGGACCGGGGAGCTGTTTTTT. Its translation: CASSLSARSGTGELFF.

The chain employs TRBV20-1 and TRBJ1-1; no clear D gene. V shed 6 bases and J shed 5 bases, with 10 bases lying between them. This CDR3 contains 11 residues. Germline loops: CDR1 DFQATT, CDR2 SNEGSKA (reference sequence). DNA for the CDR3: TGCAGTGCCCCGGACTATACTGAAGCTTTCTTT. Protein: CSAPDYTEAFF.